This T cell receptor beta chain was recorded in a study of tumor-infiltrating lymphocytes in oesophageal squamous cell carcinoma. This clonotype was detected a few times. A single record per CDR3 protein comes from TCRdb applying MiXCR to the PCR reads. This table holds about 21,000 distinct CDR3 sequences, roughly two fifths found once. CDR1 and CDR2 from the germline V gene are SGHNT and YENEEA. CDR3 length: 15 residues. Sample: normal esophageal tissue next to the tumor. V is TRBV11-3 and J is TRBJ2-7; 11 bases match TRBD2. The closer fit of TRBJ2-1 to the DNA end suggests the J call may be wrong. The receptor's source is a male donor with esophageal squamous cell carcinoma. The CDR3 region is CASSLSSGGASEQFF. Written as DNA, the CDR3 is TGTGCCAGCAGCTTAAGTAGCGGGGGGGCCAGTGAGCAGTTCTTC.